This record looks at one T cell receptor (beta chain) sequence and its context. This specimen comes from a study of blood T cell repertoires in COVID-19. Background on the study: Samples taken during acute and convalescent COVID-19 were collected in the United States, Italy and Spain.

Clones were sequenced by immunoSEQ multiplex PCR, and TCRdb holds only the in-frame ones, with some missing. In the table there are just over 350,000 clones, 65% to 90% of which are singletons. The CDR3 contains 15 residues. Germline trimming cut 3 bases from V and 5 bases from J; bases unmatched to any gene: 7. CDR1 is LNHDA, CDR2 SQIVND, per germline (reference sequence). The chain combines TRBV19 with TRBJ2-1; TRBD1 matches 7 bases. The material sequenced was peripheral blood. The TCR sequence derives from a woman aged 55-69 years with COVID-19, enrolled during active disease. For the CDR3, the DNA is TGTGCCAGTAGTATTTTGACAGGGAGCCACAATGAGCAGTTCTTC. This gives the protein CASSILTGSHNEQFF. The variable domain in full, with the rest retrieved from reference TRBV19 and TRBJ2-1, is DGGITQSPKYLFRKEGQNVTLSCEQNLNHDAMYWYRQDPGQGLRLIYYSQIVNDFQKGDIAEGYSVSREKKESFPLTVTSAQKNPTAFYLCASSILTGSHNEQFFGPGTRLTVL.